This T cell receptor beta chain was identified during a study of blood T cell repertoires in COVID-19. From germline, CDR1 is SGHVS and CDR2 FNYEAQ. This CDR3 contains 14 residues. V trimming: 5 bases; J trimming: 7 bases; junction bases outside the gene matches: 10. Data came from immunoSEQ multiplex PCR; TCRdb stores just in-frame clones and leaves some out. The sample consists of 250,000 or so clones, around 89% of them appearing once. Participants came from fewer than 25 US areas, aged roughly 18 to 95 years. Cohort placement rested on clinical history that participants reported themselves. V usage is TRBV7-6 and J usage is TRBJ2-7; 8 bases fit TRBD1. The sequenced sample was PBMCs or T cells enriched from blood (not recorded which). This receptor was identified in a woman under 40 with acute COVID-19. The CDR3 DNA is TGTGCCAGCAGCCCTTTTCAGGGGGCGAGGGAGCAGTACTTC. This encodes CASSPFQGAREQYF.